This entry is about one TCR beta chain. Its antigen target is currently unknown. The record has no base qualities; no much larger clone is one base away. Inclusive of the bounding cysteine and phenylalanine, the CDR3 is 13 residues long. The sequence is cut down to CDR3 DNA, 39 bases in frame from base 1. The germline V gene gives CDR1 as SGHRS and CDR2 as YFSETQ. Trimming takes 0 bases from V and 5 bases from J, and the germline ends sit 6 bases apart. Any patient with an uncontrolled infection, another autoimmune disease, pregnancy or lactation was excluded. Diagnoses relied on clinical symptoms, serum thyroxine and TRAb, thyroid ultrasound and orbital computed tomography. Total RNA was extracted using Trizol reagent, and RNA quality was assessed on an Agilent 2100 Bioanalyzer. The sample comes from a study of T cells in Graves' hyperthyroidism and ophthalmopathy (dated by TCRdb to about 2019). A note on the overall study: A discovery cohort of fewer than 110 patients, roughly 43 with Graves' ophthalmopathy and over 55 with stable Graves' hyperthyroidism, was used to find distinguishing TCR V-J signatures. Prospective prediction of ophthalmopathy was tested in an independent validation cohort consisting of 18 hyperthyroidism patients and about 17 patients who later progressed to ophthalmopathy. The approximately 98 discovery patients were randomly divided into training and test sets at a 7:3 ratio. Thyroid tissue and blood T-cell repertoires from several Graves' hyperthyroidism patients were also compared in the study. After sampling, hyperthyroidism patients received methimazole starting at 30 mg daily, and ophthalmopathy patients received high-dose intravenous methylprednisolone. According to the paper, TCR Vbeta CDR3 sequencing was carried out on approximately 140 peripheral blood samples, which came from fewer than 50 ophthalmopathy, around 74 hyperthyroidism and about 17 progressor patients. Summary of the overall study and its limitations: In validation, progression to ophthalmopathy was predicted by the model with 70.59% sensitivity and 72.22% specificity, a median of about 6.4 months before onset. Most expanded thyroid clonotypes (frequency above 0.001) were also detected in blood, a finding suggesting that blood repertoires may reflect thyroid immune responses. No statistical method was used to set the sample size in advance, and investigators knew the group allocation. In cross-validation, a model built on a 13 V-J signature told ophthalmopathy apart from stable hyperthyroidism with approximately 90% sensitivity and about 81% specificity, and in testing the same model reached 80%/75%.

Amplification of TCR beta CDR3 regions was carried out from RNA transcripts. For the first round of RT-PCR on the TCR CDR3, the HTBI primer set was used together with the Qiagen OneStep RT-PCR kit. A second multiplex PCR round built the libraries, followed by size selection and purification. Paired-end sequencing of the libraries was performed with 100 bp reads on an Illumina HiSeq2000. Turning to the authors' computational methods: Raw data were processed with SOAPnuke, discarding reads with adapters, uncalled bases, mean Phred below 15, or no exact constant-primer or identifier match. COPE v1.2.5 was used to merge high-quality paired reads, and clonotypes were defined as unique nucleotide sequences. Clonotypes were aligned to IMGT TRBV, TRBD and TRBJ reference segments using MiTCR v1.1. Only V-J combinations with frequency above 0.0001, covering roughly 99% of repertoires, were analysed. The TCS score was defined as F50 (clonal expansion) divided by E x V (chaos), with BLOSUM62-based TCRdist calculated between CDR3 peptides within each V-J. Welch's t-statistics and random forest reduced roughly 500 V-J features to roughly 13, which were used in a naive Bayes classifier (R e1071). The Morisita-Horn index was used to measure how similar the thyroid and blood repertoires were. TCRdb handled the public reads itself, with Q25 trimming in fastp and clone calling in MiXCR, and kept productive beta chains. Identical CDR3 proteins give one entry, which carries the most common genes and DNA. For this entry, the V and J calls and clone size follow TCRdb and not the study's own pipeline. The sample table holds over 650,000 distinct CDR3 sequences, of which 40% to 55% were seen once. The ten largest clones represent about 7.2% of the sample.

The clonotype was recovered from an adult man with Graves' disease, either hyperthyroidism or ophthalmopathy (not recorded which). Material for sequencing was peripheral blood or thyroid tissue (not recorded which). The chain is made from TRBV5-1 and TRBJ2-1; matching of 5 bases hints at TRBD1 as the D gene. The CDR3 region has the sequence CASSLDRNNEQFF. The sequenced DNA: TGCGCCAGCAGCTTGGACAGGAACAATGAGCAGTTCTTC.